Following are 14 T cell receptor beta chains from one sample sequenced in a study of patients and donors after allogeneic stem cell transplantation (TCRdb year 2020). Libraries were made using RT-PCR. The listed sequencing device is NextSeq 550. The raw public reads went through TCRdb reprocessing: fastp at Q25, MiXCR clone calling, in-frame beta chains kept. Duplicate CDR3 protein sequences are folded into a single record with the most common DNA and genes. This sample has about a million distinct CDR3 sequences in its table, and over 15% of those were observed once. The top ten hold roughly 6% of the sample. Sample: blood, either unsorted or a sorted T cell fraction (not recorded which). All receptors derive from a human donor who was either an allogeneic HSCT recipient or a stem cell or donor lymphocyte infusion donor (not recorded which). It is not recorded whose cells these are; they may come from a transplant donor.

This CDR3 is CASSLAGIPDTQYF. DNA for the CDR3: TGTGCCAGCAGCTTAGCAGGGATACCAGATACGCAGTATTTT. The chain carries TRBV7-3 and TRBJ2-3; the D gene is possibly TRBD1 (5 bases). V lost 2 bases, J lost 4 bases, and 10 bases lay in between. Germline loops: CDR1 SGHTA, CDR2 FQGTGA. The CDR3 extends over 14 amino acids.

The J gene is TRBJ2-1, the V gene TRBV5-1; D is perhaps TRBD1 (5 bases). The CDR3 runs to 15 residues. CDR1 and CDR2 (germline): SGHRS, YFSETQ. V was cut by 0 bases and J by 8 bases, with 15 bases left in between. The CDR3 loop reads CASSLEGRVIDEQFF. DNA of the CDR3: TGCGCCAGCAGCTTGGAAGGCAGGGTCATAGATGAGCAGTTCTTC.

This clonotype was seen more than once but under ten times. The chain recombines TRBV13 with TRBJ1-2; 7 positions agree with TRBD1. The germline gives CDR1 PRHDT, CDR2 FYEKMQ (reference sequence). The CDR3 contains 16 residues. Trimming took 5 bases from V and 4 from J; bases not matched to a gene: 13. The DNA for the CDR3 is TGTGCCAGCAGCATACGACAGGGCGGGATATTCTATGGCTACACCTTC. This gives the protein CASSIRQGGIFYGYTF.

This clonotype was seen only a few times. This chain links TRBV4-1 with TRBJ2-7; 11 nucleotides align to TRBD2. This CDR3 is built from 17 residues. J was trimmed by 6 bases and V by 2 bases; bases with no gene match: 12. Germline values: CDR1 MGHRA, CDR2 YSYEKL. CDR3 sequence: CASSQNILAGVSSEQYF. DNA for the CDR3: TGCGCCAGCAGCCAAAACATACTAGCGGGGGTATCGAGCGAGCAGTACTTC.

The CDR3 DNA is TGCAGTGCTAGAGATCGGAAGGGTTACGAGCAGTACTTC. Its translation is CSARDRKGYEQYF. The chain uses TRBV20-1 and TRBJ2-7; D is ambiguous. The germline gives CDR1 DFQATT, CDR2 SNEGSKA (reference sequence). The length of the CDR3 is 13 residues. V lost 0 bases and J lost 4, with 10 bases in between.

This clonotype was seen a few times. This chain links TRBV29-1 with TRBJ1-2; the D gene is possibly TRBD1 (5 bases). Trimming left V 0 bases short and J 4 bases short, with 12 bases between. Looked up from germline, CDR1 is SQVTM and CDR2 is ANQGSEA. There are 14 residues in the CDR3. CDR3 bases: TGCAGCGTTGAAGAATTGGGACCGCTCTATGGCTACACCTTC. Protein sequence: CSVEELGPLYGYTF.

In this sample, this clonotype turned up a few times. The chain couples TRBV15 to TRBJ2-3; 7 nucleotides agree with TRBD2. CDR3 size: 15 residues. The ends lost 2 bases at V and 6 bases at J; junction bases unmatched: 8. CDR1 is LNHNV and CDR2 is YYDKDF in the germline V gene (reference sequence). The CDR3 reads CATSRRTPGGDTQYF. CDR3 DNA sequence: TGTGCCACCAGCAGACGCACTCCCGGGGGGGATACGCAGTATTTT.

This clonotype was seen a handful of times. The V and J genes are TRBV27 and TRBJ1-3, with D unclear. Germline CDR1 MNHEY, CDR2 SMNVEV (reference sequence). V was pared by 2 bases and J by 4 bases, with 9 bases between. The CDR3 totals 14 residues. The CDR3 DNA is TGTGCCAGCAGTTTAATCCGTGGAGGAAACACCATATATTTT. It yields the protein CASSLIRGGNTIYF.

This clonotype was counted between two and nine times. This chain uses TRBV20-1 with TRBJ2-1, with 9 nucleotides matching TRBD2. The CDR3 extends over 17 amino acids. CDR1 and CDR2 from the germline V gene are DFQATT and SNEGSKA (reference sequence). Trimming removed 3 bases from V and 0 bases from J; junction bases left unmatched: 9. Written as DNA, the CDR3 is TGCAGTGCTAGCCACCGCCCTAGCGGGGTCTCCTACAATGAGCAGTTCTTC. Translated: CSASHRPSGVSYNEQFF.

The chain recombines TRBV7-9 with TRBJ2-7; TRBD1 aligns across 7 bases. The CDR3 totals 15 residues. With 6 bases clipped from V and 5 bases from J, the junction kept 13 bases outside the gene matches. CDR1 and CDR2 from the germline V gene are SEHNR and FQNEAQ (reference sequence). CDR3 sequence reads: CASSRTGTVSDEQYF. The DNA for the CDR3 is TGTGCCAGCAGTCGGACCGGGACAGTTTCCGACGAGCAGTACTTC.

This clonotype appeared many times. This chain joins TRBV12-3 or TRBV12-4 and TRBJ2-7; 12 bases are shared with TRBD2. The trim removed 3 bases at V and 4 bases at J, leaving 7 bases unmatched. The CDR3 sequence is 16 residues long. The CDR3 protein is CASSFGGLAGTYEQYF. The CDR3 DNA is TGTGCCAGCAGTTTCGGCGGACTAGCGGGGACATACGAGCAGTACTTC.

V gene TRBV24-1 combines with J gene TRBJ2-4; unclear D gene. Germline CDR1 and CDR2: KGHDR and SFDVKD. This CDR3 has 13 residues. V was cut by 3 bases and J by 10 bases, with 12 bases left in between. CDR3 amino acids: CATSDLLGSIQYF. The CDR3 bases are TGTGCCACCAGTGATCTATTGGGGTCGATTCAGTACTTC.

This clonotype was detected many times. V is TRBV5-1 and J is TRBJ2-2; D possibly corresponds to TRBD2 (6 bases). Germline-derived CDR1 and CDR2 are SGHRS and YFSETQ. Trimming took off 2 bases at V and 8 bases at J, with 10 bases between the two ends. The CDR3 sequence is 13 residues long. The CDR3 sequence is CASSFRESGELFF. The CDR3 bases are TGCGCCAGCAGCTTTCGGGAGAGTGGGGAGCTGTTTTTT.

V is TRBV24-1 and J is TRBJ2-1; D is ambiguous. Germline CDR1 reads KGHDR; CDR2 reads SFDVKD. The CDR3 consists of 14 residues. Trimming shortened V by 1 base and J by 9 bases, and 12 bases separated the two germline ends. CDR3 amino acids: CATSDFVHSGEQFF. DNA of the CDR3: TGTGCCACCAGTGATTTTGTTCACTCCGGTGAGCAGTTCTTC.